The 3 T cell receptor beta chains presented below share a single source sample, sequenced in a study of T-cell memory formation after mild COVID-19. MiXCR was run by TCRdb on the 5' RACE reads, yielding one entry per CDR3 protein. The sample carries some 200,000 distinct CDR3 sequences, 20% to 25% recorded once. Sequenced: PBMCs or a T cell subset sorted from them (not recorded which). These receptors originate from an adult woman who had mild COVID-19 (a few samples of this study predate the infection). Cell type and time point are not known.

This clonotype was found a few times. The rearrangement uses TRBV5-6 and TRBJ2-5; a possible D gene is TRBD1 (6 bases). CDR1 is SGHDT, CDR2 YYEEEE, per germline. The length of the CDR3 is 15 residues. Trimming removed 3 bases from V and 1 base from J, with 13 bases in between. The CDR3 DNA reads TGTGCCAGCAGCTCCCCCCTGGACAGCCAAGAGACCCAGTACTTC. This encodes CASSSPLDSQETQYF. The variable domain in full, with the rest retrieved from reference TRBV5-6 and TRBJ2-5, is DAGVTQSPTHLIKTRGQQVTLRCSPKSGHDTVSWYQQALGQGPQFIFQYYEEEERQRGNFPDRFSGHQFPNYSSELNVNALLLGDSALYLCASSSPLDSQETQYFGPGTRLLVL.

This clonotype turned up a few times. V gene TRBV12-3 or TRBV12-4 combines with J gene TRBJ2-3; perhaps TRBD2 as D (6 bases). V was pared by 3 bases and J by 2 bases, with 12 bases between. The CDR3 has 15 amino acids. CDR3 nucleotide sequence: TGTGCCAGCAGTTTCGGCGGGGACCTCACAGATACGCAGTATTTT. This encodes CASSFGGDLTDTQYF.

This clonotype has more than one count but fewer than ten. The rearrangement uses TRBV6-2 or TRBV6-3 and TRBJ2-3; TRBD2 matches at 13 bases. Germline CDR1 and CDR2: MNHEY and SVGEGT. Trimming cost V 6 bases and J 6 bases; bases outside gene matches: 12. The CDR3 consists of 17 residues. In nucleotides, the CDR3 is TGTGCCAGCAGCTTTCCGACTAGCGGGGGGCCAATGGATACGCAGTATTTT. This encodes CASSFPTSGGPMDTQYF.